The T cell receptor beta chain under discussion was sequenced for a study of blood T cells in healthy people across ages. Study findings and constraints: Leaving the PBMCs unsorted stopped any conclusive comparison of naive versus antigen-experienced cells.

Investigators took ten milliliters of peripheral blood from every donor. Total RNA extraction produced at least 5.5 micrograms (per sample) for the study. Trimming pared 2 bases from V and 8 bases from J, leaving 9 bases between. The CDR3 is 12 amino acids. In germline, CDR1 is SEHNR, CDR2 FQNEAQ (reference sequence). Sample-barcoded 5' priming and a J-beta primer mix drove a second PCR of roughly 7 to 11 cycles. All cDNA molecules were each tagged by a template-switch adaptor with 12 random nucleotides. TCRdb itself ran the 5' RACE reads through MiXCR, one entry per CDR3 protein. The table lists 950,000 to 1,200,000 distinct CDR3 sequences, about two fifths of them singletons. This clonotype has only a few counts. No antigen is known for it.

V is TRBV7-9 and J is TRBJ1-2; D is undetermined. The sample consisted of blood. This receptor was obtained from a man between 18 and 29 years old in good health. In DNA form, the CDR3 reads TGTGCCAGCAGCTTATCTCTAGACGGCTACACCTTC. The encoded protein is CASSLSLDGYTF.